This T cell receptor (beta chain) was profiled in a study of cytomegalovirus exposure and HLA in healthy donors. The study, taken as a whole, reports: Cytomegalovirus status was reportedly diagnosed by the classifier with high sensitivity and specificity. Most of the TCR beta V segments (in an earlier analysis) were productive either about 90% or about 30% of the time.

Of note for this clone: Its antigen remains unknown.

Germline loops: CDR1 KGHSH, CDR2 LQKENI. The CDR3 sequence is 14 residues long. V dropped 6 bases and J dropped 1 base, with 12 bases sitting between them. The PCR contained 60 Vbeta and 13 Jbeta primers. Clones were read by immunoSEQ multiplex PCR, and TCRdb kept only the in-frame ones, dropping some. Among about 120,000 clones listed, roughly 85% were seen once. Sequenced sample: PBMCs. This rearrangement joins TRBV18 to TRBJ1-1; the D gene is possibly TRBD1 (5 bases). The receptor was derived from a man aged 25 to 40 in good health and CMV-seropositive. The CDR3 loop reads CASSYTGGNTEAFF. In DNA form, the CDR3 reads TGTGCCAGCTCCTACACAGGCGGGAACACTGAAGCTTTCTTT.